This TCR beta chain was retrieved from a study of metastatic and nonmetastatic thyroid tumors. Study overall: Repertoires from blood and tumor or nodule tissue of malignant and benign thyroid patients were compared.

Before thyroid surgery, none of the patients had received any treatment. The germline CDR1 and CDR2 sequences are MRHNA and SNTAGT. The CDR3 sequence is 14 residues long. There are a few counts of this clone. Compared with germline, one end of the junction differs, possibly owing to a read error. TCRdb redid the clone calls on the PCR reads using MiXCR. Of approximately 40,000 clones listed, more than 25% are singletons. Sequenced: blood. The TCR comes from a male donor with papillary thyroid cancer or a benign thyroid nodule (not recorded which). Some clones in this sample may be carry-over from other donors' samples. The chain employs TRBV6-4 and TRBJ2-3; a weak D match, TRBD1 (5 bases). CDR3 sequence: CASSPTGATDMQYF. The CDR3 DNA sequence: TGTGCCAGCAGTCCGACTGGGGCCACAGATATGCAGTATTTT.